These 13 T cell receptor beta chains share one sample of origin, sequenced in a study of T cell responses to AZD1222 COVID-19 vaccine. TCRdb keeps only in-frame clones here, not all; method: immunoSEQ multiplex PCR. The data show 95,000 to 150,000 clones, 87% seen once. The sample was peripheral blood, taken on day 0 of AZD1222 vaccination. All receptors come from an adult in good health.

The chain combines TRBV7-2 with TRBJ2-7; 11 bases map to TRBD2. Trimming took 5 bases from V and 2 from J; bases not matched to a gene: 8. The germline CDR1 and CDR2 sequences are SGHTA and FQGNSA. This CDR3 has 16 amino acids. DNA for the CDR3: TGTGCCAGCAGCGTTTACCCGGGACTAGCGGCCTACGAGCAGTACTTC. Translating gives CASSVYPGLAAYEQYF.

This chain links TRBV7-9 with TRBJ1-2, with unresolved D. Germline lookup yields CDR1 SEHNR and CDR2 FQNEAQ (reference sequence). The CDR3 length is 15 residues. The V and J ends lost 3 bases and 6 bases respectively, with 17 bases between them. DNA for the CDR3: TGTGCCAGCAGCTTTCCGGCCCCGGTGAGGCATGGCTACACCTTC. It yields the protein CASSFPAPVRHGYTF.

Of note for this clone: At one of its ends the junction is not consistent with the germline gene, which may arise from a read error. The chain recombines TRBV20-1 with TRBJ2-7, with D perhaps matching TRBD1 (5 bases). The CDR3 has 16 amino acids. Per germline, CDR1 DFQATT and CDR2 SNEGSKA (reference sequence). CDR3 nucleotides: TGCAGTGCTAGTGGGGTCGAGAACGGAGTTAGCTTCAGGGAAGACTTC. It yields the protein CSASGVENGVSFREDF.

The V call is TRBV6-1, the J call TRBJ1-2; D call uncertain. CDR1 and CDR2 from the germline V gene are MNHNS and SASEGT. V shed 1 base and J shed 3 bases, with 6 bases lying between them. The CDR3 spans 13 residues. CDR3 amino acids: CASSEDVYYGYTF. The CDR3, as DNA: TGTGCCAGCAGTGAAGACGTTTACTATGGCTACACCTTC.

The chain carries TRBV5-1 and TRBJ1-2; D uncertain. CDR1 is SGHRS and CDR2 is YFSETQ in the germline V gene. The CDR3 covers 16 residues. V was pared by 0 bases and J by 1 base, with 13 bases between. The CDR3 here is CASSLAGGSLNYGYTF. CDR3 in DNA: TGCGCCAGCAGCTTGGCCGGAGGAAGCCTTAACTATGGCTACACCTTC.

The chain has TRBV10-3 and TRBJ2-7, with D perhaps matching TRBD2 (5 bases). This CDR3 region has 16 residues. Looked up from germline, CDR1 is ENHRY and CDR2 is SYGVKD. V lost 3 bases and J 0 bases, leaving 15 bases between the germline ends. This CDR3 is CAISEGGPISSYEQYF. The CDR3 DNA reads TGTGCCATCAGTGAAGGCGGGCCCATAAGCTCCTACGAGCAGTACTTC.

The CDR3 here is CASSHTGVGGNTIYF. As DNA, the CDR3 is TGTGCCAGCAGCCATACAGGGGTTGGCGGAAACACCATATATTTT. The chain is built from TRBV3-1 (or the pseudogene TRBV3-2) and TRBJ1-3, with TRBD1 matching over 7 bases. Germline V gives CDR1 LGHDT, CDR2 YNNKEL (reference sequence). The CDR3 extends over 15 amino acids. Trimming at V came to 3 bases and at J to 4 bases, leaving 6 bases not matched to a gene.

There are a few counts of this clone. This chain uses TRBV28 with TRBJ1-2; D call uncertain. Deletions cut 2 bases from V and 8 bases from J, with 9 bases between. CDR1 is MDHEN, CDR2 SYDVKM, per germline. This CDR3 is 12 amino acids long. For the CDR3, the DNA is TGTGCCAGCAGTTTAGTGGTAGGAGGCTACACCTTC. It specifies CASSLVVGGYTF.

This chain uses TRBV2 with TRBJ2-5, with TRBD2 as a possible D gene (5 bases). Deletions cut 6 bases from V and 2 bases from J, with 10 bases between. The CDR3 spans 13 residues. Per germline, CDR1 SNHLY and CDR2 FYNNEI. The CDR3 here is CASSERVQETQYF. CDR3 nucleotides: TGTGCCAGCAGCGAGAGGGTACAAGAGACCCAGTACTTC.

The chain links TRBV7-8 to TRBJ2-7, with D tentatively TRBD2 (5 bases). Trimming removed 3 bases from V and 0 bases from J, with 9 bases in between. CDR3 length equals 14 residues. Germline V gene data show CDR1 as SGHVS and CDR2 as FQNEAQ. In DNA, the CDR3 is TGTGCCAGCAGCTTGCGGGCCCGCTCCTACGAGCAGTACTTC. Translation: CASSLRARSYEQYF.

The CDR3 bases are TGTGCCAGCAGTTTAGGTGGGGACCCCTGGGGCTTACCGCTGTTCTTC. Encoded protein: CASSLGGDPWGLPLFF. V is TRBV27 and J is TRBJ2-1; tentatively, D is TRBD1 or TRBD2 (5 bases each). Germline assignment: CDR1 MNHEY and CDR2 SMNVEV (reference sequence). The CDR3 spans 16 residues. Trimming removed 2 bases at V and 15 bases at J, with 26 bases between.

This rearrangement joins TRBV11-2 to TRBJ1-1; D unresolved. CDR1 is SGHAT and CDR2 is FQNNGV in the germline V gene. CDR3 length: 12 amino acids. V lost 5 bases and J 6 bases, leaving 10 bases between the germline ends. CDR3 DNA sequence: TGTGCCAGCAGCCTTCCGGGAGCTGAAGCTTTCTTT. It translates to CASSLPGAEAFF.

The rearrangement links TRBV7-9 to TRBJ2-6; no firm D call. CDR1 and CDR2 (germline): SEHNR, FQNEAQ (reference sequence). This CDR3 has 18 amino acids. The V end lost 0 bases, the J end lost 0 bases, and 12 bases lay between the germline ends. The CDR3 is CASSLAGFLSSGANVLTF. CDR3 sequence (DNA): TGTGCCAGCAGCTTAGCAGGGTTCCTTAGCTCTGGGGCCAACGTCCTGACTTTC.